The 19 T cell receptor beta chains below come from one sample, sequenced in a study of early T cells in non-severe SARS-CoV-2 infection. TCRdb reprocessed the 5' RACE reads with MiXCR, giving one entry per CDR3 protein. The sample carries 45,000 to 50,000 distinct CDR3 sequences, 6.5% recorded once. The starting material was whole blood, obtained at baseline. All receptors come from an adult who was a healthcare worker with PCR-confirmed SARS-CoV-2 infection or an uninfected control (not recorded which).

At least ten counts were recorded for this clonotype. The CDR3 is CASSSPPLSEQFF. CDR3 bases: TGTGCCAGCAGCTCCCCACCTCTATCTGAGCAGTTCTTC. The chain joins TRBV7-3 to TRBJ2-1; no definite D call. The V and J ends lost 4 bases and 9 bases respectively, with 13 bases between them. CDR1 and CDR2 (germline): SGHTA, FQGTGA. CDR3 size: 13 residues.

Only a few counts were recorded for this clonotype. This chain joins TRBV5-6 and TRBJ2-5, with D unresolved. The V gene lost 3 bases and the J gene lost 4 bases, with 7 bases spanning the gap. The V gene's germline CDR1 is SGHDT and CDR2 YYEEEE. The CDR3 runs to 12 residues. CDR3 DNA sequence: TGTGCCAGCAGCTCCCGTCTAGAGACCCAGTACTTC. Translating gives CASSSRLETQYF.

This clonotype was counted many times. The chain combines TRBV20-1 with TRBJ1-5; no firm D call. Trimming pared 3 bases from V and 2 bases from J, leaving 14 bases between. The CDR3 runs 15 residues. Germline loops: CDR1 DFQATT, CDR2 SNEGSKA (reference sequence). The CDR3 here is CSASTGFLGNQPQHF. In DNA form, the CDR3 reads TGCAGTGCTAGTACGGGGTTTCTAGGCAATCAGCCCCAGCATTTT.

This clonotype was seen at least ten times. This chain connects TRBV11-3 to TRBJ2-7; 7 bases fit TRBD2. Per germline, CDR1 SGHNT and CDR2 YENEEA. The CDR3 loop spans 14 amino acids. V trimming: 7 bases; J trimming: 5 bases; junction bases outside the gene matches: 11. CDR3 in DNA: TGTGCCAGCACCCCGATGCGGGGGACGGACGAGCAGTACTTC. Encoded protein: CASTPMRGTDEQYF. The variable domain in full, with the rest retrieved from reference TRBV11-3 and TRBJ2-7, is EAGVVQSPRYKIIEKKQPVAFWCNPISGHNTLYWYLQNLGQGPELLIRYENEEAVDDSQLPKDRFSAERLKGVDSTLKIQPAELGDSAVYLCASTPMRGTDEQYFGPGTRLTVT.

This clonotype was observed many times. The CDR3: CASRRDRQGNQPQHF. CDR3 coding DNA: TGTGCCAGCAGAAGGGACAGGCAGGGTAATCAGCCCCAGCATTTT. The V and J genes are TRBV6-1 and TRBJ1-5; 8 bases fit TRBD1. This CDR3 region has 15 residues. CDR1 and CDR2 from the germline V gene are MNHNS and SASEGT. J was trimmed by 4 bases and V by 6 bases; bases with no gene match: 8.

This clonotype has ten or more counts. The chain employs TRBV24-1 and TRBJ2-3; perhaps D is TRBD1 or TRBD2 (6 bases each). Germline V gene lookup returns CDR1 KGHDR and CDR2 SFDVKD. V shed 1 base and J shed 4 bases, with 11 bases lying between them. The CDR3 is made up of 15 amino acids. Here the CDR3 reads CATSDFTGAADTQYF. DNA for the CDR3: TGTGCCACCAGTGATTTTACGGGGGCGGCAGATACGCAGTATTTT.

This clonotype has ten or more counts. The CDR3 DNA is TGTGCCAGCTCACTAAAACAGGGATCCTACGAGCAGTACTTC. Translated: CASSLKQGSYEQYF. The V and J genes are TRBV18 and TRBJ2-7; weak D call: TRBD1 (6 bases). Trimming removed 4 bases from V and 1 base from J, with 11 bases in between. This CDR3 is built from 14 residues. CDR1 and CDR2 (germline): KGHSH, LQKENI. Full variable domain (outside the CDR3, taken from reference TRBV18 and TRBJ2-7): NAGVMQNPRHLVRRRGQEARLRCSPMKGHSHVYWYRQLPEEGLKFMVYLQKENIIDESGMPKERFSAEFPKEGPSILRIQQVVRGDSAAYFCASSLKQGSYEQYFGPGTRLTVT.

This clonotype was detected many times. CDR3 residues: CASSLTGYTEAFF. The CDR3 DNA reads as TGTGCCAGCAGTCTAACAGGGTACACTGAAGCTTTCTTT. The chain uses TRBV6-1 and TRBJ1-1; D is perhaps TRBD1 (6 bases). Trimming stripped 5 bases from V and 3 bases from J, with 10 bases between. Per the germline V gene, CDR1 is MNHNS and CDR2 is SASEGT. This CDR3 spans 13 amino acids.

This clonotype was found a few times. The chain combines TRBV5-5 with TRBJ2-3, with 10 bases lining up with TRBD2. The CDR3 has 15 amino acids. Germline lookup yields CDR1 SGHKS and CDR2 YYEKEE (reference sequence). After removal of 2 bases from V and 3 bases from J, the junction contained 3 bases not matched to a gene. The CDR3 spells CASSFRGLATDTQYF. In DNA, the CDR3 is TGTGCCAGCAGCTTCAGGGGACTAGCGACAGATACGCAGTATTTT.

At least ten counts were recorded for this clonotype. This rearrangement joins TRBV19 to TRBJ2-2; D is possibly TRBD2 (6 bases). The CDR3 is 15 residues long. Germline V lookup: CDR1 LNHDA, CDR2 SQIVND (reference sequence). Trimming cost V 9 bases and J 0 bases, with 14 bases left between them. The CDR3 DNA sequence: TGTGCCAGCCTTACGGGACTCCCGAACACCGGGGAGCTGTTTTTT. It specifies CASLTGLPNTGELFF.

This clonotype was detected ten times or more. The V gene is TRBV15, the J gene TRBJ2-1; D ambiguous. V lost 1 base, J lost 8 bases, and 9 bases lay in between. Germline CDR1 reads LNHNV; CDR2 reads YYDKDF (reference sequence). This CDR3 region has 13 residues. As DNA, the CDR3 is TGTGCCACCAGCAGAGCCCGATTGGATGAGCAGTTCTTC. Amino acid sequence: CATSRARLDEQFF. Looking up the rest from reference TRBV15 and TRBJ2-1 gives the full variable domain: DAMVIQNPRYQVTQFGKPVTLSCSQTLNHNVMYWYQQKSSQAPKLLFHYYDKDFNNEADTPDNFQSRRPNTSFCFLDIRSPGLGDTAMYLCATSRARLDEQFFGPGTRLTVL.

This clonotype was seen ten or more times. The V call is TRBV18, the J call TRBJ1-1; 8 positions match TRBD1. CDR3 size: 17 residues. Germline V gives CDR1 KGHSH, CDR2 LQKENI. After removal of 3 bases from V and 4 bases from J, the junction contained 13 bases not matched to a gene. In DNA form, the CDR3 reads TGTGCCAGCTCACCTGGCGGACAGGGCGCTCGGGGCACTGAAGCTTTCTTT. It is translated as CASSPGGQGARGTEAFF.

The CDR3 nucleotides read TGCGCCAGCAGCCACCGGACAGGCTTGGGGGACACCATATATTTT. Its protein is CASSHRTGLGDTIYF. This rearrangement joins TRBV4-1 to TRBJ1-3, with TRBD1 matching over 7 bases. The V gene end was trimmed by 3 bases and the J gene end by 8 bases; junction bases not matched to a gene: 10. Germline V gene data show CDR1 as MGHRA and CDR2 as YSYEKL. This CDR3 comprises 15 residues.

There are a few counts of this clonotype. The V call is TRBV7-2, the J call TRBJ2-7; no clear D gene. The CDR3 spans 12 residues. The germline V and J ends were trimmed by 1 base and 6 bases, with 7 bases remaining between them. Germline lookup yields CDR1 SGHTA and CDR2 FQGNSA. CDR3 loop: CASSLERGEQYF. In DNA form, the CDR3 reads TGTGCCAGCAGCTTAGAGCGAGGCGAGCAGTACTTC.

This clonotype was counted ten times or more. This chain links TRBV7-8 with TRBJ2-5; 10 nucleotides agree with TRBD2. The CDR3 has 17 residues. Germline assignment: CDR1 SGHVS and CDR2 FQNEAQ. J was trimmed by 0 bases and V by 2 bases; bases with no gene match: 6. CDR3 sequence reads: CASSLSRTSGDQETQYF. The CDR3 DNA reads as TGTGCCAGCAGCTTAAGTAGGACTAGCGGAGACCAAGAGACCCAGTACTTC.

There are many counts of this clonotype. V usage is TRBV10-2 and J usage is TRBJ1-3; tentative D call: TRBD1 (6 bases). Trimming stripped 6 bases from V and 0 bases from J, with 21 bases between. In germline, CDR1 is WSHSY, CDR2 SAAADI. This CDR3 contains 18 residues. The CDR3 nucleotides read TGCGCCAGCAGGAGAACAGGGAAGGGTTCGGTCTCTGGAAACACCATATATTTT. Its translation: CASRRTGKGSVSGNTIYF.

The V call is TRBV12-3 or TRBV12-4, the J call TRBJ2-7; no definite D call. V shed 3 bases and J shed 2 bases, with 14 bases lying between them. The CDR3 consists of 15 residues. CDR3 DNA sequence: TGTGCCAGCAGTTTCGGCAGGTCTTTCCCCTACGAGCAGTACTTC. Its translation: CASSFGRSFPYEQYF.

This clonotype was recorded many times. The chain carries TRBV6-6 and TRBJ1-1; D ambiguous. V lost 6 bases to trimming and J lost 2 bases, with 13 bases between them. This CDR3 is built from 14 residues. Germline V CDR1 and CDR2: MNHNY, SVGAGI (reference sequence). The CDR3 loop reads CASRDVTSNTEAFF. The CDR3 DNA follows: TGTGCCAGCAGGGACGTGACAAGTAACACTGAAGCTTTCTTT.

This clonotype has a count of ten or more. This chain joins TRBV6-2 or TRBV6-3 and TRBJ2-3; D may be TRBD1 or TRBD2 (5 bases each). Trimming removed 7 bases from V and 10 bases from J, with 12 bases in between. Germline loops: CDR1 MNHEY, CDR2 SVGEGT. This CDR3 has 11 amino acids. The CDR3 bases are TGTGCCAGCACCTCGGGGACCCCGCAGTATTTT. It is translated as CASTSGTPQYF.